Below, 28 T cell receptor beta chains from the same sample are listed, as sequenced in a study of T cells in Graves' hyperthyroidism and ophthalmopathy. TCR beta CDR3 sequences were amplified from RNA transcripts. Using the HTBI primer set, a first-round RT-PCR was run on the TCR CDR3. TCRdb processed the multiplex PCR reads anew with MiXCR; each CDR3 protein has one entry. This table has 250,000 to 300,000 distinct CDR3 sequences, roughly 18% appearing once. Sequenced input: blood. The receptors shown here come from a man aged 45-60 years with Graves' ophthalmopathy.

The V call is TRBV14, the J call TRBJ1-2; TRBD1 might be the D (6 bases). The CDR3 runs to 14 residues. CDR1 and CDR2 (germline): SGHDN, FVKESK. The V gene lost 2 bases and the J gene lost 5 bases, with 12 bases spanning the gap. The CDR3 DNA follows: TGTGCCAGCAGCCAAAAAAGAGGACAGTATGGCTACACCTTC. It specifies CASSQKRGQYGYTF.

This clonotype was observed a few times. CDR3: CSVEEADTQYF. The DNA of the CDR3 is TGCAGCGTTGAAGAGGCAGATACGCAGTATTTT. The rearrangement uses TRBV29-1 and TRBJ2-3; D is unresolved. The V gene's germline CDR1 is SQVTM and CDR2 ANQGSEA. Deletions cut 0 bases from V and 4 bases from J, with 2 bases between. The CDR3 loop spans 11 amino acids.

The CDR3 coding sequence is TGTGCCAGCCTCGGTGCTTCCAGCTCCTACGAGCAGTACTTC. Its translation: CASLGASSSYEQYF. The chain links TRBV6-1 to TRBJ2-7; D unresolved. Trimming cost V 8 bases and J 0 bases, with 14 bases left between them. In germline, CDR1 is MNHNS, CDR2 SASEGT. CDR3 length: 14 residues.

The V and J genes are TRBV20-1 and TRBJ2-5; TRBD2 aligns across 8 bases. The CDR3 runs 13 residues. The junction had 9 bases not matched to a gene; V was cut back by 5 bases and J by 7 bases. Per germline, CDR1 DFQATT and CDR2 SNEGSKA (reference sequence). The CDR3 DNA sequence: TGCAGTGCTCCAGGGACTAGTGCAGGGACCCAGTACTTC. It specifies CSAPGTSAGTQYF.

This chain connects TRBV20-1 to TRBJ2-5; D is undetermined. Germline V gives CDR1 DFQATT, CDR2 SNEGSKA (reference sequence). Between the trimmed V and J ends, which lost 6 bases and 7 bases, there was a span of 24 bases. This CDR3 region has 15 residues. CDR3 sequence (DNA): TGCAGTGCCAGAAACCCTACGGAGAGGTCGGGGACCCAGTACTTC. It yields the protein CSARNPTERSGTQYF.

There are many counts of this clonotype. V usage is TRBV3-1 and J usage is TRBJ1-1; D is unresolved. Germline V gives CDR1 LGHDT, CDR2 YNNKEL (reference sequence). This CDR3 spans 13 amino acids. Trimming stripped 4 bases from V and 1 base from J, with 7 bases between. CDR3 nucleotide sequence: TGTGCCAGCAGCCCCGGACGGAACACTGAAGCTTTCTTT. This encodes CASSPGRNTEAFF. Full variable domain (missing parts from reference TRBV3-1 and TRBJ1-1): DTAVSQTPKYLVTQMGNDKSIKCEQNLGHDTMYWYKQDSKKFLKIMFSYNNKELIINETVPNRFSPKSPDKAHLNLHINSLELGDSAVYFCASSPGRNTEAFFGQGTRLTVV.

This clonotype was seen many times. The chain is built from TRBV28 and TRBJ2-5; TRBD1 might be the D (5 bases). The CDR3 spans 15 residues. The V gene lost 7 bases and the J gene lost 0 bases, with 15 bases spanning the gap. CDR1 is MDHEN, CDR2 SYDVKM, per germline. The CDR3 here is CASKPGLGYQETQYF. The CDR3 coding sequence is TGTGCCAGCAAGCCAGGGCTGGGGTACCAAGAGACCCAGTACTTC.

This clonotype was seen more than once but under ten times. The chain has TRBV20-1 and TRBJ1-5; D is unresolved. V lost 1 base and J lost 9, with 7 bases in between. CDR1 DFQATT and CDR2 SNEGSKA come from the germline V gene (reference sequence). This CDR3 comprises 11 residues. The CDR3 nucleotides are TGCAGTGCTAGAGGCTCACGGCCCCAGCATTTT. Its translation is CSARGSRPQHF.

In the case of this clonotype: A read error may account for a junction end that differs from germline. This chain uses TRBV5-8 with TRBJ2-7; D is uncertain. The CDR3 runs 19 residues. The germline CDR1 and CDR2 sequences are SGHTS and YDEGEE. The CDR3 DNA follows: TGTGCCAGCGGCTTGGCGCACGGCTCACTTTCCGCTAGAACCTACGAGCAGTACTTC. This gives the protein CASGLAHGSLSARTYEQYF.

A word on this clonotype: A much bigger clone sits one base away, suggesting this may be a read error. V usage is TRBV5-5 and J usage is TRBJ2-7; 11 positions match TRBD1. Germline V gene data show CDR1 as SGHKS and CDR2 as YYEKEE (reference sequence). The CDR3 is 15 amino acids. CDR3 DNA sequence: TGTGTCAGCAGCTGGAGGACAGGGGGCTTCCACGAGCAGTACTTC. This gives the protein CVSSWRTGGFHEQYF.

The chain is built from TRBV4-1 and TRBJ2-2; possible D gene TRBD2, 6 bases. V was shortened by 8 bases and J by 5 bases, with 21 bases between the two germline ends. The length of the CDR3 is 16 residues. The V gene's germline CDR1 is MGHRA and CDR2 YSYEKL. The CDR3 nucleotides are TGCGCCAGCCGCGAACTGGGTCAGGGACTTACCGGGGAGCTGTTTTTT. It translates to CASRELGQGLTGELFF.

This clonotype was seen ten or more times. The CDR3: CSARGGEIQAFF. CDR3 sequence (DNA): TGCAGTGCTAGAGGTGGGGAGATCCAAGCTTTCTTT. The gene calls are TRBV20-1 and TRBJ1-1; unclear D gene. Trimming cost V 1 base and J 9 bases, with 12 bases left between them. Germline CDR1 and CDR2: DFQATT and SNEGSKA (reference sequence). This CDR3 contains 12 residues.

This clonotype has ten or more counts. The chain recombines TRBV20-1 with TRBJ2-5, with 11 bases identical to TRBD2. Germline CDR1 is DFQATT and CDR2 is SNEGSKA (reference sequence). CDR3 size: 14 residues. J gave up 6 bases and V 6 bases, and 9 bases lay outside the gene matches. This CDR3 is CSARPLAGEKTQYF. The CDR3 nucleotides read TGCAGTGCCCGCCCACTAGCGGGAGAAAAGACCCAGTACTTC.

The V gene is TRBV6-1, the J gene TRBJ1-5; the match to TRBD1 covers 9 bases. Trimming cost V 7 bases and J 3 bases; bases outside gene matches: 7. Germline V gives CDR1 MNHNS, CDR2 SASEGT. This CDR3 has 15 amino acids. CDR3 region: CASTTGQGLNQPQHF. CDR3 nucleotide sequence: TGTGCCAGCACTACGGGACAGGGACTCAATCAGCCCCAGCATTTT.

This clonotype was detected ten times or more. The chain links TRBV6-1 to TRBJ1-1; 7 bases line up with TRBD1. This CDR3 has 13 amino acids. After removal of 6 bases from V and 8 bases from J, the junction contained 9 bases not matched to a gene. Germline CDR1 reads MNHNS; CDR2 reads SASEGT. Here the CDR3 DNA reads TGTGCCAGCAGCCTAGGGACAGCCCTCGAAGCTTTCTTT. Protein sequence: CASSLGTALEAFF.

This clonotype was observed many times. J is TRBJ2-2 and V is TRBV2; 11 positions agree with TRBD2. The CDR3 has 16 residues. V shed 2 bases and J 7 bases; nucleotides not matched to a gene: 6. Per germline, CDR1 SNHLY and CDR2 FYNNEI. The CDR3 DNA is TGTGCCAGCAGTGAAATAGGGACTAGCGGTGTCGGGGAGCTGTTTTTT. Its translation: CASSEIGTSGVGELFF.

This clonotype was detected only a few times. V and J are TRBV7-9 and TRBJ2-2, with D hard to call. V lost 4 bases and J 0 bases, leaving 12 bases between the germline ends. The CDR3 runs to 16 residues. The germline CDR1 and CDR2 sequences are SEHNR and FQNEAQ (reference sequence). The CDR3 loop is CASSSPVTSNTGELFF. For the CDR3, the DNA is TGTGCCAGCAGCTCGCCCGTTACCTCGAACACCGGGGAGCTGTTTTTT. Looking up the rest from reference TRBV7-9 and TRBJ2-2 gives the full variable domain: DTGVSQNPRHKITKRGQNVTFRCDPISEHNRLYWYRQTLGQGPEFLTYFQNEAQLEKSRLLSDRFSAERPKGSFSTLEIQRTEQGDSAMYLCASSSPVTSNTGELFFGEGSRLTVL.

This clonotype was seen a few times. This chain links TRBV6-4 with TRBJ1-6; D call uncertain. The germline V gene encodes CDR1 MRHNA and CDR2 SNTAGT. Deletions cut 4 bases from V and 8 bases from J, with 15 bases between. The CDR3 covers 15 residues. The CDR3 bases are TGTGCCAGCAGTGTTAATCAGCAGGCCGATTCACCCCTCCACTTT. Amino acids: CASSVNQQADSPLHF.

This clonotype was detected only a few times. The chain combines TRBV6-1 with TRBJ2-3; 7 bases are a match to TRBD2. Per the germline V gene, CDR1 is MNHNS and CDR2 is SASEGT. V was pared by 8 bases and J by 4 bases, with 12 bases of the junction left unmatched. This CDR3 region has 15 residues. In DNA form, the CDR3 reads TGTGCCAGCGGAGGAAGACTAGCTAAGGCAGATACGCAGTATTTT. This codes for CASGGRLAKADTQYF.

In this sample, this clonotype turned up many times. The rearrangement links TRBV28 to TRBJ2-2; 12 positions agree with TRBD2. J was trimmed by 1 base and V by 3 bases; bases with no gene match: 9. The CDR3 covers 19 residues. CDR1 and CDR2 from the germline V gene are MDHEN and SYDVKM. This CDR3 is CASSFPTQTSGRNTGELFF. CDR3 coding DNA: TGTGCCAGCAGTTTCCCAACCCAGACTAGCGGGAGGAACACCGGGGAGCTGTTTTTT.

This sequence joins TRBV28 and TRBJ1-2; 11 nucleotides agree with TRBD1. The CDR3 spans 16 residues. Per the germline V gene, CDR1 is MDHEN and CDR2 is SYDVKM. V dropped 6 bases and J dropped 3; count of bases not matched to a gene: 9. The CDR3 nucleotides are TGTGCCAGCAGACATCAACCGGGACAGGGGGACTATGGCTACACCTTC. Residues: CASRHQPGQGDYGYTF.

This clonotype was seen at least ten times. CDR3 region: CATSRRPGGWADTQYF. CDR3 DNA: TGTGCCACCAGCAGGCGCCCAGGGGGGTGGGCAGATACGCAGTATTTT. V is TRBV15 and J is TRBJ2-3, with a possible D match to TRBD1 (7 bases). Between the trimmed V and J ends, which lost 3 bases and 4 bases, there was a span of 17 bases. Per the germline V gene, CDR1 is LNHNV and CDR2 is YYDKDF (reference sequence). CDR3 length equals 16 residues. Drawing the rest from reference TRBV15 and TRBJ2-3, the complete variable domain is DAMVIQNPRYQVTQFGKPVTLSCSQTLNHNVMYWYQQKSSQAPKLLFHYYDKDFNNEADTPDNFQSRRPNTSFCFLDIRSPGLGDTAMYLCATSRRPGGWADTQYFGPGTRLTVL.

This clonotype was detected ten times or more. The chain links TRBV7-8 to TRBJ2-1, with 10 bases identical to TRBD1. The CDR3 length is 16 residues. Germline V lookup: CDR1 SGHVS, CDR2 FQNEAQ. V dropped 5 bases and J dropped 2; count of bases not matched to a gene: 6. The CDR3 is CASSPAGQGTYNEQFF. The CDR3 DNA reads TGTGCCAGCAGCCCGGCGGGACAGGGGACCTACAATGAGCAGTTCTTC.

As for this clonotype: Relative to the germline gene, one junction end is altered; a read error may explain this. The chain has TRBV6-9 and TRBJ1-1, with a weak D call TRBD1 (6 bases). CDR3 size: 16 residues. The V gene's germline CDR1 is MNHGY and CDR2 SVAAGI. The DNA of the CDR3 is TGTGCCAGCAGTTACGGCAGGGGCGCCGTAGGGACTGAAGCTTCCTTT. It codes for CASSYGRGAVGTEASF.

Points on this clonotype: This may arise from a read error, as a much more abundant clone is one base away. The chain joins TRBV20-1 to TRBJ2-5; tentative D call: TRBD1 (6 bases). CDR3 size: 16 residues. Germline V CDR1 and CDR2: DFQATT, SNEGSKA (reference sequence). Trimming stripped 4 bases from V and 1 base from J, with 19 bases between. The CDR3 DNA follows: TGCAGTGCTATCCCTTTCGGACAGCAGATCCAAGAGACCCAGTACTTC. Translating it yields CSAIPFGQQIQETQYF.

In this sample, this clonotype turned up many times. The CDR3 loop is CASKEGLVGYEQYF. The DNA of the CDR3 is TGTGCCAGCAAGGAGGGACTAGTAGGCTACGAGCAGTACTTC. This rearrangement joins TRBV2 to TRBJ2-7; 8 nucleotides align to TRBD2. Trimming removed 7 bases from V and 3 bases from J; junction bases left unmatched: 8. CDR1 is SNHLY and CDR2 is FYNNEI in the germline V gene. The CDR3 runs to 14 residues.

The V and J genes are TRBV4-1 and TRBJ2-3; weak D call: TRBD2 (6 bases). V lost 2 bases and J 3 bases, leaving 12 bases between the germline ends. CDR1 MGHRA and CDR2 YSYEKL come from the germline V gene. The CDR3 is made up of 15 amino acids. CDR3 sequence reads: CASSQNGGRTDTQYF. For the CDR3, the DNA is TGCGCCAGCAGCCAAAACGGAGGGAGGACAGATACGCAGTATTTT.

This clonotype was counted a single time. V gene TRBV20-1 combines with J gene TRBJ2-7, with D maybe TRBD1 (5 bases). Trimming removed 6 bases at V and 6 bases at J, with 21 bases between. CDR3 length: 14 residues. CDR1 is DFQATT and CDR2 is SNEGSKA in the germline V gene (reference sequence). The CDR3 region has the DNA TGCAGTGCCGACCGGCCCGGCTTTAGGGGCGAGCAGTACTTC. It yields the protein CSADRPGFRGEQYF.